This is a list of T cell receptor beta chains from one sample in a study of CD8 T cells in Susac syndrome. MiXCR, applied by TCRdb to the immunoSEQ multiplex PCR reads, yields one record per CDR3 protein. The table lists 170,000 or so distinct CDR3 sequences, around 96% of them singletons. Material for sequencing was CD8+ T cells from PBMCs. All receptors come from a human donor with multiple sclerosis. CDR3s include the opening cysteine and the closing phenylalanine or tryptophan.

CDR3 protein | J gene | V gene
CASSVGEKLFF | TRBJ1-4 | TRBV9
CASSSWTSGGEDTQYF | TRBJ2-3 | TRBV6-5
CASSVTLSPDTQYF | TRBJ2-3 | TRBV7-9
CSASLAPNTGELFF | TRBJ2-2 | TRBV20-1
CASSSGGGPFF | TRBJ2-1 | TRBV5-1
CASSVASLGQETQYF | TRBJ2-5 | TRBV9
CASSFSLDSYEQYF | TRBJ2-7 | TRBV5-1
CASSTPGLYDEQYF | TRBJ2-7 | TRBV7-9
CSALKREGRYEQYF | TRBJ2-7 | TRBV20-1
CASSYGADLNTEAFF | TRBJ1-1 | TRBV6-5
CSARGSDTPVDTQYF | TRBJ2-3 | TRBV20-1
CASSYSMWGLDNEQFF | TRBJ2-1 | TRBV6-5
CASSLGFGQSSYEQYF | TRBJ2-7 | TRBV7-9
CATSLGRTYEQYF | TRBJ2-7 | TRBV15
CASSFWSAYEGYTF | TRBJ1-2 | TRBV6-2/TRBV6-3
CASSEYVGRAAGVGEQYF | TRBJ2-7 | TRBV25-1
CASSLPGYYGYTF | TRBJ1-2 | TRBV28
CASSQAVGRRETQYF | TRBJ2-5 | TRBV4-1
CASSHPWTSRQTYEQYF | TRBJ2-7 | TRBV4-1
CASSPGLAGYEQYF | TRBJ2-7 | TRBV3-1
CASRDRREEQYF | TRBJ2-7 | TRBV7-9
CATSDPLAGAGEQFF | TRBJ2-1 | TRBV24-1
CASSDSGTDNEQFF | TRBJ2-1 | TRBV9
CASSPGTSGTQLRYEQFF | TRBJ2-1 | TRBV12-3/TRBV12-4
CASGLGGGAEDTQYF | TRBJ2-3 | TRBV12-5
CAWSPDDPYNEQFF | TRBJ2-1 | TRBV30
CSARPDSPVGYTF | TRBJ1-2 | TRBV20-1
CASSIRTSEQYF | TRBJ2-7 | TRBV7-2
CASSSPTLPFEQYF | TRBJ2-7 | TRBV5-7
CASNNGRNQETQYF | TRBJ2-5 | TRBV9
CASSSHESGSYGYTF | TRBJ1-2 | TRBV13
CASSGGGSPLSEQYF | TRBJ2-7 | TRBV9
CAIQGRAYNEQFF | TRBJ2-1 | TRBV2
CASSLASGVGYGYTF | TRBJ1-2 | TRBV7-8
CATSRESGYEQYF | TRBJ2-7 | TRBV15
CSARDPGGGGELFF | TRBJ2-2 | TRBV20-1
CASTPIERSAGYTF | TRBJ1-2 | TRBV7-9
CASSLPWNQPQHF | TRBJ1-5 | TRBV11-1
CASSGGLVGSGYTF | TRBJ1-2 | TRBV2
CASSLREGGNQPQHF | TRBJ1-5 | TRBV7-2
CASSLAWTMRNEQFF | TRBJ2-1 | TRBV27